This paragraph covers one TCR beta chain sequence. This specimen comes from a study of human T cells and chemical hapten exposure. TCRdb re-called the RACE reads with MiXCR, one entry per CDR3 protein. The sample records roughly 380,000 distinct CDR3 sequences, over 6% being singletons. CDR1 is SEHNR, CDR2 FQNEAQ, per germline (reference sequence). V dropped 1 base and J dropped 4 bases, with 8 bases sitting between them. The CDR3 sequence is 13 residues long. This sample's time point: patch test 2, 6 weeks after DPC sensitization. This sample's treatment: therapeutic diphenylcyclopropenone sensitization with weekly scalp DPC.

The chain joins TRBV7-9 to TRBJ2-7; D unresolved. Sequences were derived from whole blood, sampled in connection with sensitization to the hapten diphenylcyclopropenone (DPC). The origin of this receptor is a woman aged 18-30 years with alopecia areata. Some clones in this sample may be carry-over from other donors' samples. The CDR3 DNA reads TGTGCCAGCAGCTTAGGAGAGGAGTACGAGCAGTACTTC. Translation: CASSLGEEYEQYF.